The following is a T cell receptor (beta chain) sequence with its context. Its antigen is unknown. This sample stems from a study of identical twins. The study, taken as a whole, reports: Cord blood beta clonotypes that were abundant carried fewer insertions, and memory repertoires showed no such trend. Within monozygotic twins, out-of-frame TCR alpha sharing was underestimated by the models.

The CDR3 totals 14 residues. Trimming took off 5 bases at V and 7 bases at J, with 14 bases between the two ends. Template switching created a universal primer site, and the cDNA included unique molecular identifiers. TCRdb reprocessed the 5' RACE reads via MiXCR and lists one record per CDR3 protein. The repertoire holds 300,000 to 400,000 distinct CDR3 sequences, with more than 9% as singletons. The sample also formed part of further work on yellow fever vaccine responses in identical twins.

This TCR derives from a woman under 30 in good health. Sequencing input: CD8+ T cells sorted from blood. The genes are TRBV12-3 or TRBV12-4 and TRBJ2-2; TRBD1 or TRBD2 may be the D gene (6 bases each). The CDR3 sequence: CASSAGGSDGELFF. DNA of the CDR3: TGTGCCAGCAGTGCCGGGGGCTCAGACGGGGAGCTGTTTTTT.